The 24 T cell receptor beta chains below all came from one sample that was sequenced in a study of post-analysis software for immune sequencing data. For these receptors, no antigen is known. General study findings and limits: TRBV segments more frequent in patients than in controls numbered roughly 5 and included TRBV5-6, TRBV5-1 and TRBV20-1.

Tagging with unique molecular identifiers was a feature of the TCR beta cDNA libraries. One entry per CDR3 protein results from TCRdb running MiXCR on the PCR reads. The sample has hundreds of thousands of distinct CDR3 sequences; roughly 30% are singletons. Sequenced sample: blood. Source of these receptors: a girl between 10 and 17 years old with multiple sclerosis.

V and J are TRBV3-1 and TRBJ2-3, with D possibly being TRBD2 (6 bases). Per germline, CDR1 LGHDT and CDR2 YNNKEL (reference sequence). The CDR3 is 14 amino acids. V was cut by 4 bases and J by 4 bases, with 12 bases left in between. CDR3 region: CASSRTGAPDTQYF. The CDR3 nucleotides read TGTGCCAGCAGCCGGACGGGAGCTCCAGATACGCAGTATTTT.

The chain uses TRBV12-3 or TRBV12-4 and TRBJ1-1; D is undetermined. CDR3 length equals 15 residues. Trimming cost V 0 bases and J 3 bases, with 11 bases left between them. The CDR3 sequence: CASSLALRPDTEAFF. CDR3 DNA: TGTGCCAGCAGTTTAGCGCTCAGGCCCGACACTGAAGCTTTCTTT.

The rearrangement uses TRBV6-6 and TRBJ2-7, with TRBD2 matching 8 bases. Trimming cost V 5 bases and J 3 bases; bases outside gene matches: 9. There are 15 residues in the CDR3. The germline V gene encodes CDR1 MNHNY and CDR2 SVGAGI (reference sequence). The CDR3 bases are TGTGCCAGCAGTCTAACAGGCGGGGGGCACTACGAGCAGTACTTC. Translating gives CASSLTGGGHYEQYF.

In this sample, this clonotype turned up a few times. The V call is TRBV3-1, the J call TRBJ2-7, with 9 positions matching TRBD1. Unmatched junction bases numbered 14, after V lost 8 bases and J lost 6 bases. Germline loops: CDR1 LGHDT, CDR2 YNNKEL (reference sequence). There are 15 residues in the CDR3. CDR3 DNA sequence: TGTGCCAGCGGCTATCCGGGACAGGGTATAGGCGAGCAGTACTTC. Protein: CASGYPGQGIGEQYF.

In regard to this clonotype: The CDR3 ends on some other residue instead of the conserved phenylalanine or tryptophan, so this is likely a read error. DNA of the CDR3: TGTGCCAGCAGCCCCTATGGCCCCGGGACAGCCACCACAGATACGCAGTATTAT. It specifies CASSPYGPGTATTDTQYY. This rearrangement joins TRBV7-2 to TRBJ2-3; TRBD1 agrees at 7 bases. The CDR3 is made up of 18 amino acids. Trimming removed 5 bases from V and 2 bases from J; junction bases left unmatched: 16. Germline V gene data show CDR1 as SGHTA and CDR2 as FQGNSA.

This CDR3 is CASSQGAPGNTIYF. The DNA for the CDR3 is TGCGCCAGCAGCCAAGGTGCCCCTGGAAACACCATATATTTT. The rearrangement links TRBV4-1 to TRBJ1-3; D is ambiguous. The CDR3 consists of 14 residues. Germline V gene lookup returns CDR1 MGHRA and CDR2 YSYEKL. The V end lost 1 base, the J end lost 2 bases, and 6 bases lay between the germline ends.

There are a few counts of this clonotype. The V call is TRBV29-1, the J call TRBJ2-1; 8 positions match TRBD2. Germline-derived CDR1 and CDR2 are SQVTM and ANQGSEA. J gave up 4 bases and V 7 bases, and 12 bases lay outside the gene matches. The CDR3 covers 15 residues. This chain's CDR3 is CSARTGTSGYNEQFF. In nucleotides, the CDR3 is TGCAGCGCTCGGACTGGTACTAGCGGATACAATGAGCAGTTCTTC.

This clonotype has a handful of counts. The J gene is TRBJ2-7, the V gene TRBV20-1; D is possibly TRBD1 or TRBD2 (5 bases each). The CDR3 has 12 amino acids. In germline, CDR1 is DFQATT, CDR2 SNEGSKA (reference sequence). V lost 8 bases, J lost 3 bases, and 14 bases lay in between. CDR3: CSLGDGYYEQYF. CDR3 DNA: TGCAGTCTAGGGGACGGATACTACGAGCAGTACTTC.

This chain uses TRBV18 with TRBJ1-1; D gene unclear. The germline V gene has CDR1 KGHSH and CDR2 LQKENI. With 2 bases removed from V and 7 bases from J, the gap between germline ends came to 17 bases. CDR3 length equals 15 residues. CDR3 amino acids: CASSPTERPPDEAFF. The CDR3 DNA sequence: TGTGCCAGCTCACCAACGGAACGCCCCCCTGATGAAGCTTTCTTT.

The J gene is TRBJ2-1, the V gene TRBV27; 7 bases fit TRBD2. The J call may not be correct, given that the DNA end is closer to TRBJ2-7. The CDR3 has 16 amino acids. CDR1 is MNHEY, CDR2 SMNVEV, per germline (reference sequence). CDR3 protein: CASSLGWTSAHNEQYF. The CDR3 bases are TGTGCCAGCAGTTTAGGGTGGACTAGTGCCCACAATGAGCAGTACTTC.

The V and J genes are TRBV28 and TRBJ2-6, with no clear D. This CDR3 comprises 11 residues. V dropped 6 bases and J dropped 6 bases, with 3 bases sitting between them. Germline V gene sequence: CDR1 MDHEN, CDR2 SYDVKM. CDR3 coding DNA: TGTGCCAGCAGCCCGGCCAACGTCCTGACTTTC. Translated, it gives CASSPANVLTF.

The V call is TRBV6-4, the J call TRBJ1-6; D possibly corresponds to TRBD1 (5 bases). CDR3 length equals 15 residues. Germline V gene lookup returns CDR1 MRHNA and CDR2 SNTAGT. The germline V and J ends were trimmed by 4 bases and 0 bases, with 7 bases remaining between them. CDR3 protein: CASSGQSSYNSPLHF. The CDR3 bases are TGTGCCAGCAGTGGACAGAGCTCCTATAATTCACCCCTCCACTTT.

This clonotype was seen a handful of times. The gene calls are TRBV27 and TRBJ2-7; D not resolved. In germline, CDR1 is MNHEY, CDR2 SMNVEV (reference sequence). The CDR3 has 17 residues. Trimming took off 5 bases at V and 4 bases at J, with 24 bases between the two ends. The CDR3: CASSTQYPGSTLYEQYF. CDR3 sequence (DNA): TGTGCCAGCAGTACACAGTATCCTGGGTCAACTCTTTACGAGCAGTACTTC.

J is TRBJ1-2 and V is TRBV5-1; D is ambiguous. Trimming took off 5 bases at V and 5 bases at J, with 13 bases between the two ends. Per germline, CDR1 SGHRS and CDR2 YFSETQ. The CDR3 has 13 amino acids. CDR3 DNA: TGCGCCAGCAGTGGCGGACTCAGTTATGGCTACACCTTC. It is translated as CASSGGLSYGYTF.

The chain combines TRBV28 with TRBJ1-5, with D uncertain. Germline loops: CDR1 MDHEN, CDR2 SYDVKM. Trimming cost V 4 bases and J 9 bases, with 10 bases left between them. This CDR3 has 12 residues. Written as DNA, the CDR3 is TGTGCCAGCAGTTCTGCCCTGGGGCCCCAGCATTTT. Amino acid sequence: CASSSALGPQHF.

This chain joins TRBV7-6 and TRBJ2-7; D not resolved. Germline-derived CDR1 and CDR2 are SGHVS and FNYEAQ. V was clipped by 1 base and J by 7 bases, with 11 bases between them. The CDR3 consists of 13 residues. The CDR3 here is CASSLELGREQYF. The CDR3 bases are TGTGCCAGCAGCTTAGAGTTGGGCAGAGAGCAGTACTTC.

This clonotype appeared a few times. The chain carries TRBV28 and TRBJ1-6; maybe TRBD1 (5 bases). Germline V lookup: CDR1 MDHEN, CDR2 SYDVKM. The CDR3 runs 15 residues. V was cut by 10 bases and J by 4 bases, with 17 bases left in between. CDR3 sequence reads: CATKAGGGYNSPLHF. CDR3 in DNA: TGTGCCACCAAAGCGGGGGGAGGGTATAATTCACCCCTCCACTTT.

The chain uses TRBV20-1 and TRBJ1-5, with D unclear. Looked up from germline, CDR1 is DFQATT and CDR2 is SNEGSKA (reference sequence). Trimming removed 5 bases from V and 6 bases from J, with 14 bases in between. The CDR3 runs to 13 residues. CDR3 amino acids: CSAGRVLSQPQHF. In DNA form, the CDR3 reads TGCAGTGCTGGTCGGGTCCTCTCTCAGCCCCAGCATTTT.

The CDR3 coding sequence is TGCAGTGCTAGAGACAGGGGCCCCTCGCAGTTCTTC. Amino acid sequence: CSARDRGPSQFF. The chain carries TRBV20-1 and TRBJ2-1, with D perhaps matching TRBD1 (6 bases). The CDR3 spans 12 residues. From germline, CDR1 is DFQATT and CDR2 SNEGSKA (reference sequence). The ends were cut back, 0 bases at V and 12 bases at J, with 12 bases in the middle.

The rearrangement links TRBV6-6 to TRBJ1-2; D call uncertain. The germline V gene encodes CDR1 MNHNY and CDR2 SVGAGI (reference sequence). Trimming left V 6 bases short and J 10 bases short, with 6 bases between. The CDR3 totals 9 residues. CDR3 DNA: TGTGCCAGCAGCCGGCCCTACACCTTC. This translates into CASSRPYTF.

The gene calls are TRBV5-1 and TRBJ2-5; 10 nucleotides line up with TRBD1. CDR3 length equals 15 residues. V gave up 4 bases and J gave up 6 bases; unmatched junction bases: 9. CDR1 SGHRS and CDR2 YFSETQ come from the germline V gene. CDR3 nucleotide sequence: TGCGCCAGCAGCGCATCCGGGACAGGGGCGAAGACCCAGTACTTC. It codes for CASSASGTGAKTQYF. The full variable domain, completed using reference TRBV5-1 and TRBJ2-5, is KAGVTQTPRYLIKTRGQQVTLSCSPISGHRSVSWYQQTPGQGLQFLFEYFSETQRNKGNFPGRFSGRQFSNSRSEMNVSTLELGDSALYLCASSASGTGAKTQYFGPGTRLLVL.

This clonotype came up a few times. The chain combines TRBV4-2 with TRBJ2-3, with TRBD1 as a possible D gene (6 bases). Germline-derived CDR1 and CDR2 are LGHNA and YNFKEQ. Deletions cut 0 bases from V and 4 bases from J, with 11 bases between. The CDR3 has 15 amino acids. The CDR3, as DNA: TGTGCCAGCAGCCAAGATGCGGCAGGGGCAGATACGCAGTATTTT. Its protein is CASSQDAAGADTQYF.

The chain employs TRBV4-3 and TRBJ2-1; 10 bases fit TRBD2. The length of the CDR3 is 16 residues. Germline V gives CDR1 LGHNA, CDR2 YSLEER. The trim removed 3 bases at V and 6 bases at J, leaving 8 bases unmatched. The CDR3 sequence: CASSHFLAGVSNEQFF. CDR3 nucleotides: TGCGCCAGCAGCCACTTCCTAGCGGGGGTTTCCAATGAGCAGTTCTTC.

This clonotype occurred a few times. The CDR3 protein is CASSHPLMGQGSSNQPQHF. DNA for the CDR3: TGTGCCAGCAGTCATCCACTTATGGGACAGGGAAGTAGCAATCAGCCCCAGCATTTT. This chain connects TRBV28 to TRBJ1-5, with 9 nucleotides matching TRBD1. This CDR3 is built from 19 residues. From germline, CDR1 is MDHEN and CDR2 SYDVKM. V dropped 5 bases and J dropped 0; count of bases not matched to a gene: 14.